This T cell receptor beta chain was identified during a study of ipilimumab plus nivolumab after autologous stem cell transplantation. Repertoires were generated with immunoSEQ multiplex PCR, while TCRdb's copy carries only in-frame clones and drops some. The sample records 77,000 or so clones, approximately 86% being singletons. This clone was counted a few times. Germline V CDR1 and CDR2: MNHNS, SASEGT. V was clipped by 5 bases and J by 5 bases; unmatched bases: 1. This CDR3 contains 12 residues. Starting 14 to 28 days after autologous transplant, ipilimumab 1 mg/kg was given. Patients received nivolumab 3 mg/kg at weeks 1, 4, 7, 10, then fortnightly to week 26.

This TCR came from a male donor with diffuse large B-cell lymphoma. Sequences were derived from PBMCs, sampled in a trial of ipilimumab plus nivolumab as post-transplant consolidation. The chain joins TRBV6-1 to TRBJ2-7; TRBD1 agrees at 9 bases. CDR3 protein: CASSRTGDEQYF. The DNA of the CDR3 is TGTGCCAGCAGTCGGACAGGGGACGAGCAGTACTTC.